The rows below give T cell receptor beta chains drawn from one sample of a study of blood T cell repertoires in COVID-19. Some clones are missing from TCRdb's copy, which holds only in-frame ones; the method was immunoSEQ multiplex PCR. The repertoire holds just over 250,000 clones, with roughly 86% as singletons. Sequenced sample: peripheral blood. The receptors here all came from a middle-aged man who had recovered from COVID-19. Each CDR3 is given with its conserved first and last residue. D genes are given only for firm matches. Where a row states a size, it is once, few, many or the class of an expanded clone; other rows omit it.

once	-	TRBV7-8	TRBJ1-6	CASSLLEGDNSPLHF	TGTGCCAGCAGCTTACTTGAGGGGGATAATTCACCCCTCCACTTT
-	-	TRBV7-7	TRBJ2-2	CASSRTSGAHGELFF	TGTGCCAGCAGCCGGACGTCAGGGGCCCACGGGGAGCTGTTTTTT
-	-	TRBV21-1	TRBJ2-4	CASSTERGGIFTKNIQYF	TGTGCCAGCAGCACCGAGCGGGGGGGAATTTTTACCAAAAACATTCAGTACTTC
-	-	TRBV21-1	TRBJ2-2	CASSKALSPGLPGRELFF	TGTGCCAGCAGCAAAGCGCTTTCCCCGGGACTCCCGGGGCGGGAGCTGTTTTTT
once	TRBD2	TRBV29-1	TRBJ2-1	CSVGGASGRSSYNEQFF	TGCAGCGTTGGAGGGGCTAGCGGGAGGAGCTCCTACAATGAGCAGTTCTTC
-	TRBD1	TRBV11-2	TRBJ1-1	CASSFSRQGGTEAFF	TGTGCCAGCAGCTTTTCCAGACAGGGGGGCACTGAAGCTTTCTTT
few	-	TRBV6-5	TRBJ1-4	CASSWGRGGEKLFF	TGTGCCAGCAGCTGGGGTAGGGGAGGCGAAAAACTGTTTTTT
-	-	TRBV5-4	TRBJ1-2	CASSPTAHYGYTF	TGTGCCAGCAGCCCGACAGCTCACTATGGCTACACCTTC
-	-	TRBV7-2	TRBJ2-6	CASSAHNKGANVLTF	TGTGCCAGCAGCGCACACAACAAGGGGGCCAACGTCCTGACTTTC
-	-	TRBV5-5	TRBJ1-2	CASSLATAGGYTF	TGTGCCAGCAGCTTGGCGACAGCTGGAGGCTACACCTTC
-	-	TRBV7-6	TRBJ2-2	CASSPRDIARGGELFF	TGTGCCAGCAGCCCTCGGGACATCGCAAGGGGCGGGGAGCTGTTTTTT
-	-	TRBV5-4	TRBJ1-2	CASSYRGPGYTF	TGTGCCAGCAGCTACCGCGGCCCTGGCTACACCTTC
-	-	TRBV28	TRBJ1-1	CASSLFQERSLEAFF	TGTGCCAGCAGTTTATTCCAGGAGCGGAGTCTTGAAGCTTTCTTT
-	TRBD2	TRBV2	TRBJ2-1	CAIPSAGVGSYNEQFF	TGTGCCATCCCATCAGCGGGAGTTGGGTCCTACAATGAGCAGTTCTTC
-	-	TRBV14	TRBJ2-1	CASGLGSEQFF	TGTGCCAGCGGCCTCGGGAGTGAGCAGTTCTTC
-	-	TRBV6-6	TRBJ1-1	CASSPPPGSEAFF	TGTGCCAGCAGCCCCCCCCCGGGGAGTGAAGCTTTCTTT
-	TRBD2	TRBV27	TRBJ2-1	CASSSGLAGVSRGAEQFF	TGTGCCAGCAGTTCCGGACTAGCGGGGGTTTCAAGGGGAGCGGAGCAGTTCTTC
-	-	TRBV11-2	TRBJ1-1	CASSLALNTEAFF	TGTGCCAGCAGCTTGGCATTGAACACTGAAGCTTTCTTT
-	-	TRBV21-1	TRBJ1-1	CASSSKDRYRDLSTEAFF	TGTGCCAGCAGCTCCAAGGACCGATACAGGGATTTGAGTACTGAAGCTTTCTTT
-	-	TRBV11-2	TRBJ2-3	CASSPPAGLADTQYF	TGTGCCAGCAGCCCACCGGCGGGGCTGGCAGATACGCAGTATTTT
-	TRBD1	TRBV9	TRBJ2-5	CASSVGVGTVQETQYF	TGTGCCAGCAGCGTAGGAGTGGGGACAGTTCAAGAGACCCAGTACTTC
-	TRBD1	TRBV25-1	TRBJ1-1	CASSPRQGARTEAFF	TGTGCCAGCAGTCCCCGACAGGGGGCGAGGACTGAAGCTTTCTTT
-	-	TRBV2	TRBJ2-3	CASSEGPNTDTQYF	TGTGCCAGCAGTGAAGGGCCAAACACAGATACGCAGTATTTT
-	-	TRBV7-2	TRBJ2-3	CASSFLTSTDTQYF	TGTGCCAGCAGCTTTCTTACTAGCACAGATACGCAGTATTTT
-	TRBD2	TRBV5-1	TRBJ2-7	CASSWTGTSSYEQYF	TGCGCCAGCAGCTGGACCGGGACTAGCTCCTACGAGCAGTACTTC
-	-	TRBV28	TRBJ2-3	CASSPTAGGGTQYF	TGTGCCAGCAGCCCCACAGCAGGTGGTGGAACGCAGTATTTT
once	-	TRBV6-2/TRBV6-3	TRBJ2-1	CASSYGGGTGQFF	TGTGCCAGCAGTTACGGCGGCGGAACGGGGCAGTTCTTC
-	-	TRBV14	TRBJ2-1	CASSQSGLVYNEQFF	TGTGCCAGCAGCCAAAGTGGGCTCGTGTACAATGAGCAGTTCTTC
-	TRBD1	TRBV6-5	TRBJ1-1	CATRQGLNTEAFF	TGTGCCACACGACAGGGTTTGAACACTGAAGCTTTCTTT
-	-	TRBV24-1	TRBJ2-1	CATSDFGSEQFF	TGTGCCACCAGTGATTTCGGTAGTGAGCAGTTCTTC
-	TRBD2	TRBV6-6	TRBJ2-1	CASIRGGGRSYNEQFF	TGTGCCAGCATACGGGGCGGGGGTCGCTCCTACAATGAGCAGTTCTTC
-	-	TRBV5-1	TRBJ2-3	CASSTRGPLTDTQYF	TGCGCCAGCAGCACCCGGGGTCCCCTAACAGATACGCAGTATTTT
-	TRBD1	TRBV6-2/TRBV6-3	TRBJ2-5	CASSFQGAREETQYF	TGTGCCAGCAGTTTTCAGGGGGCTCGGGAGGAGACCCAGTACTTC
once	-	TRBV27	TRBJ2-2	CASSFTGLTGELFF	TGTGCCAGCAGTTTCACAGGGTTAACCGGGGAGCTGTTTTTT
-	-	TRBV4-1	TRBJ2-3	CASTSEGSRTDTQYF	TGCGCCAGCACCTCGGAGGGGTCCCGCACAGATACGCAGTATTTT
-	TRBD2	TRBV11-2	TRBJ2-1	CASSLGTRFNEQFF	TGTGCCAGCAGCTTAGGGACTAGGTTCAATGAGCAGTTCTTC
-	TRBD1	TRBV4-3	TRBJ2-7	CASSQGRDRGYEQYF	TGCGCCAGCAGCCAAGGACGGGACAGGGGGTACGAGCAGTACTTC
-	TRBD1	TRBV6-5	TRBJ2-2	CATRGQGPGELFF	TGTGCCACCCGGGGACAGGGGCCCGGGGAGCTGTTTTTT
-	TRBD1	TRBV2	TRBJ2-1	CASIKDRGPYNEQFF	TGTGCCAGCATAAAGGACAGGGGGCCCTACAATGAGCAGTTCTTC
-	-	TRBV6-2/TRBV6-3	TRBJ2-7	CASSYSESYREYYEQYF	TGTGCCAGCAGTTACTCGGAATCTTACAGGGAATACTACGAGCAGTACTTC
-	TRBD2	TRBV12-5	TRBJ2-7	CASGLFLGGGRNEQYF	TGTGCTAGTGGTTTGTTCCTCGGGGGGGGTAGGAACGAGCAGTACTTC
-	TRBD1	TRBV29-1	TRBJ2-2	CSAHKQGPGPNTGELFF	TGCAGCGCCCACAAACAGGGGCCTGGTCCGAACACCGGGGAGCTGTTTTTT
-	-	TRBV7-8	TRBJ1-4	CASSPGRGKLFF	TGTGCCAGCAGCCCAGGGCGGGGAAAACTGTTTTTT
-	-	TRBV7-2	TRBJ2-3	CASSLSGSDTQYF	TGTGCCAGCAGCTTGTCGGGGTCAGATACGCAGTATTTT
-	TRBD2	TRBV7-9	TRBJ2-7	CASSLTLGLAGGSEQYF	TGTGCCAGCAGCTTAACCCTAGGACTAGCGGGAGGTAGCGAGCAGTACTTC
-	-	TRBV6-5	TRBJ1-2	CASSYSGTGTHYGYTF	TGTGCCAGCAGTTACTCGGGAACAGGGACACACTATGGCTACACCTTC